This TCR beta chain was recorded in a study of cytotoxic CD8 clonotypes in ibrutinib-treated CLL. On the study more broadly: After median roughly 68 months, approximately 15 stayed in remission, approximately twelve progressed; responses roughly 25 partial, 2 complete.

This clone has only a few counts. The antigen is not known. One end of the junction does not line up with germline, which may come from a read error. Libraries were prepared by immunoSEQ multiplex PCR; TCRdb keeps only in-frame clonotypes and omits some of them. The sample holds 150,000 or so clones, over 60% seen once. The CDR3 spans 14 residues. From germline, CDR1 is PRHDT and CDR2 FYEKMQ (reference sequence). Study-wide results and caveats: Clonality showed a rise at ibrutinib response that reversed toward baseline at progression.

TCR beta libraries used around 2 micrograms of genomic DNA from cryopreserved PBMCs. Sequencing used PBMCs, obtained after 12 months of ibrutinib treatment. The TCR was taken from a human donor with chronic lymphocytic leukemia. The rearrangement uses TRBV13 and TRBJ2-3; D is undetermined. The CDR3 here is CANSERLDTDTQYF. In DNA, the CDR3 is TGTGCCAACAGCGAACGACTGGACACAGATACGCAGTATTTT.